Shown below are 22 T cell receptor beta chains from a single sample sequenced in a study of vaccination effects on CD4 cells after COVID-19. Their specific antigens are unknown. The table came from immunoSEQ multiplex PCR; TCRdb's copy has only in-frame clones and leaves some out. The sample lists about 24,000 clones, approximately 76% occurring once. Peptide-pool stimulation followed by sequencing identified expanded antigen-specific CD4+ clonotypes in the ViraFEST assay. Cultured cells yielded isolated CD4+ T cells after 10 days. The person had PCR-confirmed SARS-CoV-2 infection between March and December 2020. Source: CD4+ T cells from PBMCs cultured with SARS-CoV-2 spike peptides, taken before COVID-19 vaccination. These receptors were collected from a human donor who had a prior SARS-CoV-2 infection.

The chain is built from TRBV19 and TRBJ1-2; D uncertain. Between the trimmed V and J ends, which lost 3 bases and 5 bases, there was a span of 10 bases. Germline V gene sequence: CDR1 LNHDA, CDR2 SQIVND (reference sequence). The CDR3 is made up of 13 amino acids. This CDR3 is CASSIFGRYGYTF. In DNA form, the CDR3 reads TGTGCCAGTAGTATCTTTGGGCGATATGGCTACACCTTC. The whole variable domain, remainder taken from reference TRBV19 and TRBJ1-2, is DGGITQSPKYLFRKEGQNVTLSCEQNLNHDAMYWYRQDPGQGLRLIYYSQIVNDFQKGDIAEGYSVSREKKESFPLTVTSAQKNPTAFYLCASSIFGRYGYTFGSGTRLTVV.

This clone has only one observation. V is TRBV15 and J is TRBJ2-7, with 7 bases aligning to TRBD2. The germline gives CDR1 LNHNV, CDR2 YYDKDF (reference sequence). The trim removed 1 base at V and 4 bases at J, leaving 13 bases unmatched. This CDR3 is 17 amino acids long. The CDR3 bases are TGTGCCACCAGCAGAGCTTCTGGGGGGGTGAGTGGGTACGAGCAGTACTTC. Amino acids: CATSRASGGVSGYEQYF.

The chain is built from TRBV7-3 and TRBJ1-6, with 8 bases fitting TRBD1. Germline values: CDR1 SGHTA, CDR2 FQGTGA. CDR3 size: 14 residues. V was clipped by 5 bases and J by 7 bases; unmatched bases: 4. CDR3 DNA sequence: TGTGCCAGCAGCCAGACAGGGGTCAATTCACCCCTCCACTTT. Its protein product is CASSQTGVNSPLHF.

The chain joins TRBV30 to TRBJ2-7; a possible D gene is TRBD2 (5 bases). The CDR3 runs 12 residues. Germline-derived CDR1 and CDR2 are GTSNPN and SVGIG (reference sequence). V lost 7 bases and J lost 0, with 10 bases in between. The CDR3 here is CASAGYSYEQYF. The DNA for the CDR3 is TGTGCCTCGGCGGGTTACTCCTACGAGCAGTACTTC. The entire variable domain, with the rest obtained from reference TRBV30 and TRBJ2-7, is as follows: SQTIHQWPATLVQPVGSPLSLECTVEGTSNPNLYWYRQAAGRGLQLLFYSVGIGQISSEVPQNLSASRPQDRQFILSSKKLLLSDSGFYLCASAGYSYEQYFGPGTRLTVT.

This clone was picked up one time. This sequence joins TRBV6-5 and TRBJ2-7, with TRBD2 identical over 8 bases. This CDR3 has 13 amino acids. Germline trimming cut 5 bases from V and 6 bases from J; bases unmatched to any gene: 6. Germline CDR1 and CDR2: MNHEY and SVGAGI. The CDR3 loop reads CASSRAGVREQYF. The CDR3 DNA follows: TGTGCCAGCAGTAGAGCGGGAGTCCGCGAGCAGTACTTC.

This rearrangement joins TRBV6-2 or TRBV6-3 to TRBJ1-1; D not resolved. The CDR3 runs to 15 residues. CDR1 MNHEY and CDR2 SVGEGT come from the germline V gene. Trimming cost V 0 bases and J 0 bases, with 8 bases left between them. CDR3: CASSYSIGVNTEAFF. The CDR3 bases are TGTGCCAGCAGTTACTCGATAGGAGTGAACACTGAAGCTTTCTTT.

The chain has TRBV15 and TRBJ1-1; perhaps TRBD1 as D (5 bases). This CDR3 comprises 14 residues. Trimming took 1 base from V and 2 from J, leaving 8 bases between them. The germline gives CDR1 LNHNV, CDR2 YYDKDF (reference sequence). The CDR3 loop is CATSRGGSNTEAFF. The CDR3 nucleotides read TGTGCCACCAGCAGAGGGGGCAGCAACACTGAAGCTTTCTTT. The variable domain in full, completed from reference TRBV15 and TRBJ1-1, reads DAMVIQNPRYQVTQFGKPVTLSCSQTLNHNVMYWYQQKSSQAPKLLFHYYDKDFNNEADTPDNFQSRRPNTSFCFLDIRSPGLGDTAMYLCATSRGGSNTEAFFGQGTRLTVV.

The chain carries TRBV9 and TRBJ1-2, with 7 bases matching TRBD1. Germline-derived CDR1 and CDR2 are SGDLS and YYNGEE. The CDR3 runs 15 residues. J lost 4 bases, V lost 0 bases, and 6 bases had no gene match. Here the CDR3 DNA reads TGTGCCAGCAGCGTAGGTCGAGGGGGCCTCTATGGCTACACCTTC. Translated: CASSVGRGGLYGYTF.

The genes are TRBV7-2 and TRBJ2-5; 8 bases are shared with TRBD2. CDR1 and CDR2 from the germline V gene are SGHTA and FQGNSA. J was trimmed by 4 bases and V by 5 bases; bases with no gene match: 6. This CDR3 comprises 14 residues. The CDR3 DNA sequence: TGTGCCAGCAGCAAGCGGGAGCTGGGAGAGACCCAGTACTTC. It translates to CASSKRELGETQYF.

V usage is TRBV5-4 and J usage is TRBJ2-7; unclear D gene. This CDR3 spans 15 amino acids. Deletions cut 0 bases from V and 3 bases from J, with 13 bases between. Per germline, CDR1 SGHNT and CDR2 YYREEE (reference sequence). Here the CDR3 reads CASSLDPTGYYEQYF. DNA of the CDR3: TGTGCCAGCAGCTTGGATCCTACCGGGTACTACGAGCAGTACTTC.

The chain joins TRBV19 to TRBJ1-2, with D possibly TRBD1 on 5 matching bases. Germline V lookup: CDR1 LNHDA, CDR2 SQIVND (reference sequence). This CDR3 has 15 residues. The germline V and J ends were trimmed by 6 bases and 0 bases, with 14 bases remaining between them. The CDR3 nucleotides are TGTGCCAGTAGCCTCAGGGTATCAGCTAACTATGGCTACACCTTC. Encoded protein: CASSLRVSANYGYTF.

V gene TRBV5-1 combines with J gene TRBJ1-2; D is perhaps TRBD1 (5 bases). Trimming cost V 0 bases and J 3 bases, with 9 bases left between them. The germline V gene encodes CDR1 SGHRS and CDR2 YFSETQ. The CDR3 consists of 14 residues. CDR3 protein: CASSLGQFDYGYTF. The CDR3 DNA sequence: TGCGCCAGCAGCTTGGGACAGTTTGACTATGGCTACACCTTC.

Here the CDR3 DNA reads TGTGCCAGCAGCTTGGGGGGGTTCAGCACAGATACGCAGTATTTT. Translation: CASSLGGFSTDTQYF. The chain combines TRBV5-5 with TRBJ2-3; D may correspond to TRBD1 or TRBD2 (5 bases each). The ends were cut back, 0 bases at V and 0 bases at J, with 8 bases in the middle. Germline V lookup: CDR1 SGHKS, CDR2 YYEKEE (reference sequence). The CDR3 spans 15 residues.

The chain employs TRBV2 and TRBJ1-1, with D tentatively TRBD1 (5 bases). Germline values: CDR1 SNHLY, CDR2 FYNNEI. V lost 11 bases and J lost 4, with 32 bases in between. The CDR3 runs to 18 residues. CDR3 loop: CAGEYAPGTPTLITEAFF. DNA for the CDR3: TGTGCCGGCGAATACGCCCCCGGGACGCCAACTCTGATCACTGAAGCTTTCTTT.

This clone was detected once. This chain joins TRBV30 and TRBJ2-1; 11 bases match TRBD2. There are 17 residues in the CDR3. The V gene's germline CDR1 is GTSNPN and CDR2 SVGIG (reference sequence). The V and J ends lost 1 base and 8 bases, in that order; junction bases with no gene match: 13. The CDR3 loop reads CAWSGTRTSGFGDEQFF. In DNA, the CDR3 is TGTGCCTGGAGTGGAACCCGGACTAGCGGGTTTGGAGATGAGCAGTTCTTC.

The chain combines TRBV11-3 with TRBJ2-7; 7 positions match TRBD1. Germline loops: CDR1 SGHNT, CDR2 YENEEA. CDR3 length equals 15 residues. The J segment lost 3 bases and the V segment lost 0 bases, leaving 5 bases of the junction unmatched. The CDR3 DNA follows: TGTGCCAGCAGCTTAGAGGGGACAGTAGGCTACGAGCAGTACTTC. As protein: CASSLEGTVGYEQYF.

CDR3 nucleotides: TGTGCCAGTAGTATCGGGGAAGGCACTGAAGCTTTCTTT. Translated: CASSIGEGTEAFF. The chain is built from TRBV19 and TRBJ1-1; D gene unclear. V was pared by 3 bases and J by 4 bases, with 9 bases between. The CDR3 consists of 13 residues. Germline V CDR1 and CDR2: LNHDA, SQIVND (reference sequence).

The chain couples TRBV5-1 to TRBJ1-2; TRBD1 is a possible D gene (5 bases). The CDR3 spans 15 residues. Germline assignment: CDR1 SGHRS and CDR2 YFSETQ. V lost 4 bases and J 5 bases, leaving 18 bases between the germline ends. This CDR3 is CASSPGGGNSYGYTF. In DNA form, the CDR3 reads TGCGCCAGCAGCCCCGGGGGGGGGAACAGTTATGGCTACACCTTC. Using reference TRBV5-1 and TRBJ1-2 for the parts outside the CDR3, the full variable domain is KAGVTQTPRYLIKTRGQQVTLSCSPISGHRSVSWYQQTPGQGLQFLFEYFSETQRNKGNFPGRFSGRQFSNSRSEMNVSTLELGDSALYLCASSPGGGNSYGYTFGSGTRLTVV.

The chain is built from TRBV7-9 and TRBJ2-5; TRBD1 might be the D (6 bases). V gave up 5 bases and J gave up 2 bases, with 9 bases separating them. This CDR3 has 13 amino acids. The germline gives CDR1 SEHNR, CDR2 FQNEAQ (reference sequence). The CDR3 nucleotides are TGTGCCAGCAGCCGAGGGGGTCAAGAGACCCAGTACTTC. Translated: CASSRGGQETQYF.

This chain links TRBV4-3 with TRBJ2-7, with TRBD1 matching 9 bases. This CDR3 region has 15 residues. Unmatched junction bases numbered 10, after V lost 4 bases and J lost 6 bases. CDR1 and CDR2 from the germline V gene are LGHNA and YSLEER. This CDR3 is CASSPRLTGGREQYF. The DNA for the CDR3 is TGCGCCAGCAGCCCACGGCTGACAGGGGGTCGCGAGCAGTACTTC.

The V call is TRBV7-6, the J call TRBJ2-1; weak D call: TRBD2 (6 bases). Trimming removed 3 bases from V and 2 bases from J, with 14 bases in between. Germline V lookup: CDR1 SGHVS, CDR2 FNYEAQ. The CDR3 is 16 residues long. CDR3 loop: CASSFRARGTYNEQFF. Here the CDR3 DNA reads TGTGCCAGCAGCTTTAGGGCCCGGGGGACCTACAATGAGCAGTTCTTC.

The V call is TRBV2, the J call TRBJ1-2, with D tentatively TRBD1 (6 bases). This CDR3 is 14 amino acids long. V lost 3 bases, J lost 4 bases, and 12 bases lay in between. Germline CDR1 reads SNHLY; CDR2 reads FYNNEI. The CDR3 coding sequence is TGTGCCAGCAGTGATAAGGGACACTTCTATGGCTACACCTTC. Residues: CASSDKGHFYGYTF.